Shown below are 6 T cell receptor beta chains from a single sample sequenced in a study of blood T cell repertoires in COVID-19. The repertoire was sequenced with immunoSEQ multiplex PCR; TCRdb's copy has only in-frame clones and lacks some. The sample contains more than 45,000 clones, 75% to 85% of which appear only once. Material: peripheral blood. The receptor set was obtained from a man between 35 and 55 years old with acute or convalescent COVID-19.

This clone came up a few times. J is TRBJ2-3 and V is TRBV9; 7 nucleotides line up with TRBD1. This CDR3 contains 15 residues. V lost 3 bases and J lost 0; bases outside the gene matches: 4. The germline V gene encodes CDR1 SGDLS and CDR2 YYNGEE. The CDR3 spells CASSAQGPSTDTQYF. CDR3 bases: TGTGCCAGCAGCGCACAGGGGCCTAGCACAGATACGCAGTATTTT.

The chain combines TRBV5-1 with TRBJ2-2; a weak D match, TRBD1 (5 bases). The germline V gene encodes CDR1 SGHRS and CDR2 YFSETQ. Deletions cut 5 bases from V and 2 bases from J, with 10 bases between. The CDR3 runs 14 residues. The CDR3 DNA sequence: TGCGCCAGCAGGTTACAGGCTAACACCGGGGAGCTGTTTTTT. This encodes CASRLQANTGELFF.

The rearrangement uses TRBV5-1 and TRBJ2-5; D is undetermined. The CDR3 runs 11 residues. Trimming took 5 bases from V and 5 from J, leaving 7 bases between them. Germline V gives CDR1 SGHRS, CDR2 YFSETQ. CDR3 sequence: CASRVGETQYF. DNA for the CDR3: TGCGCCAGCAGGGTCGGTGAGACCCAGTACTTC.

V and J are TRBV30 and TRBJ1-2; 9 nucleotides align to TRBD1. The CDR3 runs 14 residues. Germline V CDR1 and CDR2: GTSNPN, SVGIG (reference sequence). The ends lost 1 base at V and 4 bases at J; junction bases unmatched: 4. As DNA, the CDR3 is TGTGCCTGGAGTGATACAGGGGGCAGCTATGGCTACACCTTC. This sequence encodes CAWSDTGGSYGYTF.

This clone was picked up one time. The chain combines TRBV9 with TRBJ1-1; tentative D call: TRBD1 (6 bases). CDR3 length: 17 residues. V gave up 2 bases and J gave up 10 bases, with 27 bases separating them. Germline CDR1 reads SGDLS; CDR2 reads YYNGEE. The CDR3 loop is CASSVRGARGISSGAFF. CDR3 sequence (DNA): TGTGCCAGCAGCGTCCGGGGGGCGCGGGGTATTAGTAGTGGAGCTTTCTTT.

The chain links TRBV28 to TRBJ1-6, with 7 bases aligning to TRBD1. The CDR3 consists of 15 residues. Germline-derived CDR1 and CDR2 are MDHEN and SYDVKM. V trimming: 5 bases; J trimming: 3 bases; junction bases outside the gene matches: 4. CDR3 in amino acids: CASSTGAVYNSPLHF. DNA of the CDR3: TGTGCCAGCAGTACAGGGGCCGTCTATAATTCACCCCTCCACTTT.